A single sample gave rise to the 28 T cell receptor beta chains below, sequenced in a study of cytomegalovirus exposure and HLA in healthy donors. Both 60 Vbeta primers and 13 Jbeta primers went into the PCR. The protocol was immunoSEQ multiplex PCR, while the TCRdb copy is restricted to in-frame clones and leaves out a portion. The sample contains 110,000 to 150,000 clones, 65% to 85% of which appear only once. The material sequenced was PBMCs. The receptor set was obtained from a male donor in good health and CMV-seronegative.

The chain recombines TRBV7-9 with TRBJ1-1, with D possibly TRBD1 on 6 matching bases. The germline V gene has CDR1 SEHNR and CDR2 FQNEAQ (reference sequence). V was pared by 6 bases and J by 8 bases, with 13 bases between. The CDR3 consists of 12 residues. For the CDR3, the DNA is TGTGCCAGCAGTCGGGGGGCGCTGGAAGCTTTCTTT. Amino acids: CASSRGALEAFF.

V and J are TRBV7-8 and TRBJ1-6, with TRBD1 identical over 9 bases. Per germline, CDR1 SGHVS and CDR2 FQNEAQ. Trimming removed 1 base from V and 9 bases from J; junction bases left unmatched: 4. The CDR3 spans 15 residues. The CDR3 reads CASSLEQGAISPLHF. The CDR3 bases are TGTGCCAGCAGCTTAGAACAGGGGGCGATTTCACCCCTCCACTTT.

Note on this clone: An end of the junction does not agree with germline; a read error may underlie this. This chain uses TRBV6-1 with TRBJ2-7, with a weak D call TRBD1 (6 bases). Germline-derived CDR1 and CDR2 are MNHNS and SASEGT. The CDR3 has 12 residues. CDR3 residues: CASSELGDRRRF. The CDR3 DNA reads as TGTGCCAGCAGTGAACTCGGCGACAGGCGGCGGTTC.

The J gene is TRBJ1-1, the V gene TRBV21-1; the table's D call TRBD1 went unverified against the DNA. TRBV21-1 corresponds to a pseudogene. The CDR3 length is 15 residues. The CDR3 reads CASSKRQGGGTEAFF. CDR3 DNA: TGTGCCAGCAGCAAGCGACAGGGAGGTGGCACTGAAGCTTTCTTT.

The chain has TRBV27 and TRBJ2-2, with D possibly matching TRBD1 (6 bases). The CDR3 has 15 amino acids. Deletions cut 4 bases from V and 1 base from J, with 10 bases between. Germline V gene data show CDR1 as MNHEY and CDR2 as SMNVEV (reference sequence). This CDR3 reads CASSSDRMNTGELFF. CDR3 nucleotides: TGTGCCAGCAGTTCCGACAGGATGAACACCGGGGAGCTGTTTTTT.

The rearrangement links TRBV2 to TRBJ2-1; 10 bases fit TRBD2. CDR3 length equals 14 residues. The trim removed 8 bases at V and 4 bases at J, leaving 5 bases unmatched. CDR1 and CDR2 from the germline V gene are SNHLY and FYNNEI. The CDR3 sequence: CASPTSGEYNEQFF. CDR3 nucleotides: TGTGCCAGCCCCACTAGCGGGGAATACAATGAGCAGTTCTTC.

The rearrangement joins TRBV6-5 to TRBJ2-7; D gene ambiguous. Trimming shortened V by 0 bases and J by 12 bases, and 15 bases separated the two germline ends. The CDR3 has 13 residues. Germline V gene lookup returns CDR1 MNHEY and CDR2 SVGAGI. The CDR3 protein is CASSYSRPDRLYF. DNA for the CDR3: TGTGCCAGCAGTTACTCGCGGCCGGATCGATTGTACTTC.

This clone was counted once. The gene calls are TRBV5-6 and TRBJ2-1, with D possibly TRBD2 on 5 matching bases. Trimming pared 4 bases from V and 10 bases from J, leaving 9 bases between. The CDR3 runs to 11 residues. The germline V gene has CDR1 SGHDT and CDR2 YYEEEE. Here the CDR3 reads CASSAGCEQFF. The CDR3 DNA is TGTGCCAGCAGCGCGGGTTGCGAGCAGTTCTTC.

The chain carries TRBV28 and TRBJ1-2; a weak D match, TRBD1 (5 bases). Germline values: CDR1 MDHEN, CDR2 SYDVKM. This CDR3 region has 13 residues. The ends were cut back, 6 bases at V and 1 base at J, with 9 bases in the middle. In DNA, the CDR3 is TGTGCCAGCAGGATCCAGGGTAACTATGGCTACACCTTC. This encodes CASRIQGNYGYTF.

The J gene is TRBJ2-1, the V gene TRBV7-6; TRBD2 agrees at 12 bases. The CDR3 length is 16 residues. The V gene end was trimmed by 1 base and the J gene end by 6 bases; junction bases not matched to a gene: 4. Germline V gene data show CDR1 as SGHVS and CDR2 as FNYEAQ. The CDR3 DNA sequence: TGTGCCAGCAGCTTAGAACTAGCGGGAGGCGCCAATGAGCAGTTCTTC. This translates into CASSLELAGGANEQFF.

As DNA, the CDR3 is TGTGCCAGCAGTCCCGCCGTTAAGCGGGAGGTCAGCTCCTACAATGAGCAGTTCTTC. Translated, it gives CASSPAVKREVSSYNEQFF. The chain has TRBV28 and TRBJ2-1; 9 bases are shared with TRBD2. V trimming: 5 bases; J trimming: 0 bases; junction bases outside the gene matches: 14. CDR1 and CDR2 (germline): MDHEN, SYDVKM. The CDR3 is 19 amino acids.

CDR3 loop: CASTLLPNEQFF. The CDR3, as DNA: TGTGCCAGCACCCTCCTACCTAATGAGCAGTTCTTC. The chain is built from TRBV18 and TRBJ2-1; D call uncertain. The CDR3 extends over 12 amino acids. Looked up from germline, CDR1 is KGHSH and CDR2 is LQKENI. The V end lost 8 bases, the J end lost 7 bases, and 12 bases lay between the germline ends.

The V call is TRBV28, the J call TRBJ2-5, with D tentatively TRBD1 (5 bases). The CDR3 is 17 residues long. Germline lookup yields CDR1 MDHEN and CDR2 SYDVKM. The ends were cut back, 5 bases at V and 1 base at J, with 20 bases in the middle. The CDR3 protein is CASSRADSPFSQETQYF. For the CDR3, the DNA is TGTGCCAGCAGTCGAGCCGACAGCCCTTTCTCCCAAGAGACCCAGTACTTC.

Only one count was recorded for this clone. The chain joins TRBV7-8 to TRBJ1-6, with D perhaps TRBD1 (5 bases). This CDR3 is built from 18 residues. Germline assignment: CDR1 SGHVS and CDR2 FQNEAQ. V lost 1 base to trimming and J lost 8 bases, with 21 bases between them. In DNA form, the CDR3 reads TGTGCCAGCAGCTTAGGCGGGACGGAACCGCGGGGTTATTCACCCCTCCACTTT. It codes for CASSLGGTEPRGYSPLHF.

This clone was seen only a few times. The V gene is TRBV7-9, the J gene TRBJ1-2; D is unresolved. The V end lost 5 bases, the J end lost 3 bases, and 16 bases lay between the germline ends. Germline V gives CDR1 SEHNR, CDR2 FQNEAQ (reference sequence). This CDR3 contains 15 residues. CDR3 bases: TGTGCCAGCAGCCCGCTCGTAGTGTTGGACTATGGCTACACCTTC. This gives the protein CASSPLVVLDYGYTF.

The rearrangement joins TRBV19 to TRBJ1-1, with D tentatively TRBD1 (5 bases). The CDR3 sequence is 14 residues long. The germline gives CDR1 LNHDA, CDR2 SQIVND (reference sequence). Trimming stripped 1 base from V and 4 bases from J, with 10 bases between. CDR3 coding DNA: TGTGCCAGTAGTATAGTAGGGGTAGGCACTGAAGCTTTCTTT. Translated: CASSIVGVGTEAFF.

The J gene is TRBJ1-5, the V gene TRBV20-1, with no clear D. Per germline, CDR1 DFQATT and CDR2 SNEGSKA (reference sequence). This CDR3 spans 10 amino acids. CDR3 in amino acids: CPPGNQPQHF. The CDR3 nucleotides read TGCCCCCCGGGCAATCAGCCCCAGCATTTT.

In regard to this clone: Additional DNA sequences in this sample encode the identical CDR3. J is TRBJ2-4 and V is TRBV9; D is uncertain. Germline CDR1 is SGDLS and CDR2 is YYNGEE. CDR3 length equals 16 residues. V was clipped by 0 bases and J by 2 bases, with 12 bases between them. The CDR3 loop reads CASSVGWAQSKNIQYF. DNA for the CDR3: TGTGCCAGCAGCGTAGGATGGGCGCAATCCAAAAACATTCAGTACTTC.

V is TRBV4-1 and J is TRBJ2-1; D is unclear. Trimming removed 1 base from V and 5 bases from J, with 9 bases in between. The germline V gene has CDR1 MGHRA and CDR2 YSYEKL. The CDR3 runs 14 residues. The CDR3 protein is CASSQGVPNNEQFF. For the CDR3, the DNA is TGCGCCAGCAGCCAAGGCGTCCCCAACAATGAGCAGTTCTTC.

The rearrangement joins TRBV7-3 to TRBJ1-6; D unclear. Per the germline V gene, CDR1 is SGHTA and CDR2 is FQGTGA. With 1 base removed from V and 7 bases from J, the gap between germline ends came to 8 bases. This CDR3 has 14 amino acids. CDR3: CASSLNGNNSPLHF. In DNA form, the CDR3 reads TGTGCCAGCAGCTTAAACGGGAACAATTCACCCCTCCACTTT. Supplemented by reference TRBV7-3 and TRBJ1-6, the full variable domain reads GAGVSQTPSNKVTEKGKYVELRCDPISGHTALYWYRQSLGQGPEFLIYFQGTGAADDSGLPNDRFFAVRPEGSVSTLKIQRTERGDSAVYLCASSLNGNNSPLHFGNGTRLTVT.

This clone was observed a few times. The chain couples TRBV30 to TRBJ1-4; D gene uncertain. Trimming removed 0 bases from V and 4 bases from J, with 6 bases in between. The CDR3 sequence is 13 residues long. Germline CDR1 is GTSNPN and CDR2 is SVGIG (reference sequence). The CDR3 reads CAWSVPGNEKLFF. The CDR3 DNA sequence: TGTGCCTGGAGTGTACCAGGTAATGAAAAACTGTTTTTT.

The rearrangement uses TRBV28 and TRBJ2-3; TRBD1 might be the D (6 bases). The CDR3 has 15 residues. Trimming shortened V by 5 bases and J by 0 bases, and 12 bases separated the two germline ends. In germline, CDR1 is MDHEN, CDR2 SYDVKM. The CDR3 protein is CASSAYRDSTDTQYF. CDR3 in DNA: TGTGCCAGCAGTGCTTACAGGGACAGCACAGATACGCAGTATTTT.

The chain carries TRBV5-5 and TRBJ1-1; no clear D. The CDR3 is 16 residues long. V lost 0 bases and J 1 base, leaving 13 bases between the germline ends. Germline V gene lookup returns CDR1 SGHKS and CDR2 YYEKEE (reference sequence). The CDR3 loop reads CASSLDPGGRNTEAFF. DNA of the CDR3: TGTGCCAGCAGCTTGGACCCGGGAGGGAGGAACACTGAAGCTTTCTTT.

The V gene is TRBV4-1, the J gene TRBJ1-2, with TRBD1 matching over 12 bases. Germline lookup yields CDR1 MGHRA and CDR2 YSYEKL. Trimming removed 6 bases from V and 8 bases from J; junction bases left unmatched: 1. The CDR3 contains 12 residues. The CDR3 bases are TGCGCCAGCAGTGGGACAGGGGGCGGCTACACCTTC. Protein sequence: CASSGTGGGYTF.

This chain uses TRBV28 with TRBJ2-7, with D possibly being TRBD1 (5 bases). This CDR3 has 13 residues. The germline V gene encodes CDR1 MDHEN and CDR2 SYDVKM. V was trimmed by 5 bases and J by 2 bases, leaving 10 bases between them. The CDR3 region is CASSPRVPYEQYF. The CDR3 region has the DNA TGTGCCAGCAGTCCCAGGGTCCCCTACGAGCAGTACTTC.

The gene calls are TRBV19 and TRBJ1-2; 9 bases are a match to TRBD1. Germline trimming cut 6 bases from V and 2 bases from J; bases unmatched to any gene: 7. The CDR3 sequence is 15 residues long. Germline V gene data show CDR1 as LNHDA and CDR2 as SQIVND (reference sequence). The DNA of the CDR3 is TGTGCCAGTAGAGGGACAGGGACGTTCAACTATGGCTACACCTTC. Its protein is CASRGTGTFNYGYTF.

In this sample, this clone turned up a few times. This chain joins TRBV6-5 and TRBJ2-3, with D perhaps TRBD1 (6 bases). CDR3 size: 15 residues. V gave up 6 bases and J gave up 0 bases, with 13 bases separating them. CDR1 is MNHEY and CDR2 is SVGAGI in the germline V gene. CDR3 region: CASRQTGTSTDTQYF. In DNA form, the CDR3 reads TGTGCCAGCAGGCAAACCGGGACAAGCACAGATACGCAGTATTTT.

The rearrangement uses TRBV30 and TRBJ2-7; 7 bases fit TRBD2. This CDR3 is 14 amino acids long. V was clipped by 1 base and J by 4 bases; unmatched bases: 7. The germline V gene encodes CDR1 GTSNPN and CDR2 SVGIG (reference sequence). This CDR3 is CAWSGGWGGYEQYF. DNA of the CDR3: TGTGCCTGGAGTGGGGGGTGGGGGGGATACGAGCAGTACTTC.